This T cell receptor beta chain is from a study of blood T cell repertoires in COVID-19 (TCRdb year 2020). General notes on the study: Collaborator samples came from the United States, Italy and Spain and covered acute and convalescent phases of COVID-19. Sample metadata almost always included a de-identified subject ID, COVID-19 status, age in years and sex. The dataset comprised deeply sampled blood TCRbeta repertoires from subjects exposed to, actively infected with, or recovered from COVID-19. The repertoires were released in a freely available public database intended as a resource for research on the immune response to SARS-CoV-2. Samples were obtained from the ongoing ImmuneRACE study (first 160 participants) and from 1,254 subjects provided by 6 global collaborators. HLA class I and class II types, where available, came from metadata supplied by the sample provider rather than from assay-based typing. The prospective study material was composed of cDNA or gDNA derived from T cells, B-cell-depleted T cells, or PBMCs. Results and caveats for the whole study, not just this receptor: Clinical and demographic metadata were provided uncurated, with the amount varying by source and participant.

Whole blood was collected in K2EDTA tubes by collaborating institutions according to the institutions' own protocols. For TCRbeta analysis, collaborators shipped samples in one of three forms: frozen whole blood, isolated PBMCs, or DNA extracted from either of those sample types. The immunoSEQ Assay, a bias-controlled multiplex PCR, was used to amplify TCRbeta CDR3 regions from genomic DNA. Concerning the study's data processing: Nucleated cell counts per sample were estimated from amplification of reference gene primers within the assay. Sequence reads were collapsed and filtered to measure the absolute abundance of every unique TCRbeta CDR3 rearrangement. For each sample, productive Simpson clonality was calculated by taking the square root of Simpson's diversity index across productive rearrangements. Entries here come from immuneACCESS through TCRdb and include only in-frame sequences with V and J called. Some clones fail to appear in such tables; in the studies checked, an unresolved V gene covers under half of the shortfall, and the cause of the remainder is unknown. The DNA was the basis for D and trimming; V, J and clone size are from that table. In this sample the table shows fewer than 80,000 clones, 90% of which occur a single time. About 2.4% of the sample goes to the ten largest clones.

About this clone itself: Which antigen it targets is not known. No clone much larger than this one lies a single base away; base qualities are absent.

Measured from the cysteine to the phenylalanine, the CDR3 is 11 residues long. CDR3 DNA is the only sequence kept; it has 33 bases, read in frame from the first base. Taken from the germline V gene, the CDR1 and CDR2 loops are SQVTM and ANQGSEA. The TCR originated in a human donor in a cohort sampled during active COVID-19. The chain is assembled from TRBV29-1 and TRBJ1-1, with TRBD1 as a weak D call on 6 bases. The sample comprised peripheral blood. For the CDR3, the sequence is CSHRDATEAFF. Here is the DNA: TGCAGTCACAGGGACGCCACTGAAGCTTTCTTT.